The entry below describes one T cell receptor (beta chain). Germline lookup yields CDR1 MNHEY and CDR2 SVGEGT. V was cut by 6 bases and J by 0 bases, with 17 bases left in between. The CDR3 extends over 16 amino acids. The sample belongs to a study of blood T cell repertoires in COVID-19. Study as a whole: The United States, Italy and Spain supplied acute and convalescent COVID-19 samples.

Only in-frame clones appear in the TCRdb table, and some are missing; sequencing was by immunoSEQ multiplex PCR. The data contain 200,000 or so clones, approximately 88% of them seen just once; the ten biggest clones take up 2% to 2.5%. Input material: PBMCs or T cells enriched from blood (not recorded which). The receptor comes from a woman aged 40 to 49 with acute COVID-19. The J gene is TRBJ1-1, the V gene TRBV6-2 or TRBV6-3; TRBD1 is a possible D gene (6 bases). CDR3 in amino acids: CASSDAGVGLNTEAFF. CDR3 nucleotides: TGTGCCAGCAGCGACGCAGGGGTCGGTTTGAACACTGAAGCTTTCTTT.